This is a list of T cell receptor beta chains from one sample in a study of shared clonotypes between healthy human individuals. Clones were sequenced by immunoSEQ multiplex PCR, and TCRdb holds only the in-frame ones, with some missing. This table has roughly 2.5 million clones, roughly nine tenths appearing once. The material sequenced was naive CD4+ T cells sorted from blood. These receptors originate from a man aged 18 to 30 in good health. Each CDR3 is given with its conserved first and last residue. D genes are given only for firm matches. Clone size appears in some rows only: once, few, many, or a class for an expanded clone.

TRBV2	-	-	TRBJ2-7	TGTGCCACGACCACGGCATACGAGCAGTACTTC	CATTTAYEQYF
TRBV5-4	TRBD2	-	TRBJ2-5	TGTGCCAGCAGCTCAGGCGGGCTAGCGGGGTACCAAGAGACCCAGTACTTC	CASSSGGLAGYQETQYF
TRBV29-1	-	once	TRBJ2-7	TGCAGCGTTGGACCGAGCTCCTACGAGCAGTACTTC	CSVGPSSYEQYF
TRBV7-6	-	-	TRBJ2-5	TGTGCCAGCAGCTTGGAGCTAGTGGGGCAAGAGACCCAGTACTTC	CASSLELVGQETQYF
TRBV15	TRBD1	once	TRBJ1-3	TGTGCCACCAGCAGCGACAGGGTGGCTGGAAACACCATATATTTT	CATSSDRVAGNTIYF
TRBV6-1	TRBD1	-	TRBJ1-2	TGTGCCAGCAGTAAACAGGGGGCGCAGGGCTACACCTTC	CASSKQGAQGYTF
TRBV7-9	-	-	TRBJ1-4	TGTGCCAGCAGCTTAAGAGGTGGTCAGAGTAATGAAAAACTGTTTTTT	CASSLRGGQSNEKLFF
TRBV4-2	TRBD2	-	TRBJ2-7	TGTGCCAGCAGCCAAGATTTAGCGGGGCTATACGAGCAGTACTTC	CASSQDLAGLYEQYF
TRBV28	TRBD2	-	TRBJ2-5	TGTGCCAGCAGTTTTGGTTCGGGGGGGGCCGATGAGACCCAGTACTTC	CASSFGSGGADETQYF
TRBV4-1	TRBD1	-	TRBJ2-7	TGCGCCAGCAGCCAAGAGGACAGGATTACCTACGAGCAGTACTTC	CASSQEDRITYEQYF
TRBV10-1	-	-	TRBJ2-3	TGCGCCAGCAGTGAGTCTTGGCGAGCTACGCAGTATTTT	CASSESWRATQYF
TRBV6-1	TRBD1	-	TRBJ2-7	TGTGCCAGCCAGAGGACAGGGACGTCCTACGAGCAGTACTTC	CASQRTGTSYEQYF
TRBV28	TRBD2	once	TRBJ2-2	TGTGCCAGCCGAAAGACTAGCGGGGGGCTCCTTGCCGGGGAGCTGTTTTTT	CASRKTSGGLLAGELFF
TRBV6-5	-	-	TRBJ2-7	TGTGCCAGCAGTTATAGGGGAGGGGGCGAGCAGTACTTC	CASSYRGGGEQYF
TRBV10-3	-	-	TRBJ2-7	TGTGCCATCAGTGCATCTGGGGTGGCCTACGAGCAGTACTTC	CAISASGVAYEQYF